This TCR beta chain was sequenced in a study of blood T cell repertoires in COVID-19. Looking at the study overall: The study drew acute and convalescent COVID-19 samples from the United States, Italy and Spain. PBMCs, B-cell-depleted T cells, or T cells provided the cDNA or gDNA that made up the material.

V was cut by 0 bases and J by 5 bases, with 8 bases left in between. CDR3 length equals 14 residues. Germline V CDR1 and CDR2: SGHRS, YFSETQ. Authors' analysis steps: How many nucleated cells were present was estimated from reference gene primer amplification. TCRdb's table, derived via immunoSEQ multiplex PCR, lists solely in-frame clones and lacks some. V and J calls and clone size come straight from that table; D and trimming were deduced from the DNA. The sample shows 65,000 to 70,000 clones, approximately 90% of them seen only once. The clonotype was recovered from a woman older than 75 with acute or convalescent COVID-19. Specimen: peripheral blood. The V and J genes are TRBV5-1 and TRBJ1-4, with unresolved D. DNA for the CDR3: TGCGCCAGCAGCTTGGCCGGGGAGAATGAAAAACTGTTTTTT. It specifies CASSLAGENEKLFF.